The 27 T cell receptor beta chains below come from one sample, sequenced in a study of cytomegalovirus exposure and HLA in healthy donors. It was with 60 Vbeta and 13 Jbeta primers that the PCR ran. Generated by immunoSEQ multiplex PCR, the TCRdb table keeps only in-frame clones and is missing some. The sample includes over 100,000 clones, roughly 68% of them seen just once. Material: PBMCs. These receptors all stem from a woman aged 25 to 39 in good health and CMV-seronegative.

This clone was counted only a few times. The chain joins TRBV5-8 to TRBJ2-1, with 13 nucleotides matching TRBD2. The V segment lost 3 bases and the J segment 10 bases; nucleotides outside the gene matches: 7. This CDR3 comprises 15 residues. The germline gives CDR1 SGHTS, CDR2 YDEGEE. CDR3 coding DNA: TGTGCCAGCAGCTCCACGCCGGGACTAGCGGGAGAGCAGTTCTTC. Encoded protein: CASSSTPGLAGEQFF.

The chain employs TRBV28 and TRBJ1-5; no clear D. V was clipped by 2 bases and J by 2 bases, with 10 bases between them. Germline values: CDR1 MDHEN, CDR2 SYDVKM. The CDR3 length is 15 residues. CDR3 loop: CASSLGIQGNQPQHF. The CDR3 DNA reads TGTGCCAGCAGTTTAGGAATCCAGGGCAATCAGCCCCAGCATTTT.

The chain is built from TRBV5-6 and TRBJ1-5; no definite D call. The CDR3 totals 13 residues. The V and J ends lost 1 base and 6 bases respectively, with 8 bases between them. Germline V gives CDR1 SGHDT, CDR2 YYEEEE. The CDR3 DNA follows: TGTGCCAGCAGCTTGTCACAGCTTCAGCCCCAGCATTTT. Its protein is CASSLSQLQPQHF. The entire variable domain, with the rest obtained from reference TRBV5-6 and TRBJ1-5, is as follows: DAGVTQSPTHLIKTRGQQVTLRCSPKSGHDTVSWYQQALGQGPQFIFQYYEEEERQRGNFPDRFSGHQFPNYSSELNVNALLLGDSALYLCASSLSQLQPQHFGDGTRLSIL.

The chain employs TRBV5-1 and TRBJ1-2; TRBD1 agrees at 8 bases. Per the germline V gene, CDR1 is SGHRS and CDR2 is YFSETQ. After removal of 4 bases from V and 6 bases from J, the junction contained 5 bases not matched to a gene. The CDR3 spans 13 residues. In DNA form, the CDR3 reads TGCGCCAGCAGCGTTACAGGGGGAGATGGCTACACCTTC. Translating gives CASSVTGGDGYTF. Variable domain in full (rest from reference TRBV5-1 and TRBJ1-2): KAGVTQTPRYLIKTRGQQVTLSCSPISGHRSVSWYQQTPGQGLQFLFEYFSETQRNKGNFPGRFSGRQFSNSRSEMNVSTLELGDSALYLCASSVTGGDGYTFGSGTRLTVV.

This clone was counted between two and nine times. Here the CDR3 reads CASSFSGSVKDTQYF. CDR3 nucleotides: TGTGCCAGCAGCTTTAGCGGGAGCGTAAAAGATACGCAGTATTTT. The chain links TRBV7-2 to TRBJ2-3, with 9 positions matching TRBD2. J gave up 5 bases and V 3 bases, and 6 bases lay outside the gene matches. In germline, CDR1 is SGHTA, CDR2 FQGNSA. This CDR3 has 15 amino acids.

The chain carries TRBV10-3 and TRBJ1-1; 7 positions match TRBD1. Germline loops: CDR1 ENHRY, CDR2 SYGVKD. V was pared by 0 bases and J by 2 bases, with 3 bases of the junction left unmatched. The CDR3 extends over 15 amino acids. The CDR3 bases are TGTGCCATCAGTGAGTCGGGGGACAGAAACACTGAAGCTTTCTTT. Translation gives CAISESGDRNTEAFF.

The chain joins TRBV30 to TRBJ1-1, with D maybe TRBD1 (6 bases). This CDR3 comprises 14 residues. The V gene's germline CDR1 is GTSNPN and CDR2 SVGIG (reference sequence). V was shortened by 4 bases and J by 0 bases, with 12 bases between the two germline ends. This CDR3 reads CAWMGGLLNTEAFF. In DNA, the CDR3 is TGTGCCTGGATGGGGGGGCTCCTGAACACTGAAGCTTTCTTT.

The CDR3 is CATEAGQGTDEQYF. The CDR3 coding sequence is TGTGCCACCGAAGCGGGACAGGGTACCGACGAGCAGTACTTC. The chain employs TRBV10-3 and TRBJ2-7, with TRBD1 matching 9 bases. The CDR3 is 14 residues long. V was clipped by 10 bases and J by 5 bases; unmatched bases: 12. Germline CDR1 and CDR2: ENHRY and SYGVKD.

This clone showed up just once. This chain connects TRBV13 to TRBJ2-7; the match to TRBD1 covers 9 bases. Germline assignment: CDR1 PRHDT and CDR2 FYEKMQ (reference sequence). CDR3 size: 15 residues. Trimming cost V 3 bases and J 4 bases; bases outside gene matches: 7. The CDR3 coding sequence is TGTGCCAGCAGCTTTCCGGGACAGGGAACTTACGAGCAGTACTTC. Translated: CASSFPGQGTYEQYF.

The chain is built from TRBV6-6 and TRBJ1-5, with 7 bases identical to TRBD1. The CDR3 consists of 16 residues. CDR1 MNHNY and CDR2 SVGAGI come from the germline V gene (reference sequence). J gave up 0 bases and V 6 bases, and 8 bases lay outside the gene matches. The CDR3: CASRRGGRDSNQPQHF. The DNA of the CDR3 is TGTGCCAGCAGGCGAGGGGGCCGGGATAGCAATCAGCCCCAGCATTTT.

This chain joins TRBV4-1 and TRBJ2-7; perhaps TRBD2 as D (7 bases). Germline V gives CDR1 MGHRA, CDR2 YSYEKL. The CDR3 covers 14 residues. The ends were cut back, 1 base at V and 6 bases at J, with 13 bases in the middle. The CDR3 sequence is CASSQGGGEGEQYF. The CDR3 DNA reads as TGCGCCAGCAGCCAAGGGGGGGGCGAGGGCGAGCAGTACTTC.

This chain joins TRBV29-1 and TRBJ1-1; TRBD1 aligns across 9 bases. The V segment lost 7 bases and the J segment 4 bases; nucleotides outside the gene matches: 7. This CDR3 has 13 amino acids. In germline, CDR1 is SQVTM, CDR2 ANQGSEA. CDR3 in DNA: TGCAGCGCTGGGACAGGGAGCCGCACTGAAGCTTTCTTT. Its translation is CSAGTGSRTEAFF.

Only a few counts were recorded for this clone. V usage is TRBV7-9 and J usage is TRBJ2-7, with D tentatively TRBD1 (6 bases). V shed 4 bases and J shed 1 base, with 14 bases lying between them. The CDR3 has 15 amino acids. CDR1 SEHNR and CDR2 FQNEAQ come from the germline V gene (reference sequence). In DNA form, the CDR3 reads TGTGCCAGCAGCTCAAGCGGCAGGGGTTCCTACGAGCAGTACTTC. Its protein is CASSSSGRGSYEQYF.

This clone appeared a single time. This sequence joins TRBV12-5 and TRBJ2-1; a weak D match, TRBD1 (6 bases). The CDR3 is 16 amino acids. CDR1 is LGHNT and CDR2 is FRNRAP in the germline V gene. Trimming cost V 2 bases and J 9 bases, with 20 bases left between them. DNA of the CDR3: TGTGCTAGTGGTTTGTTCCAGGGGATGGGGTCAGGTGAGCAGTTCTTC. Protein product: CASGLFQGMGSGEQFF.

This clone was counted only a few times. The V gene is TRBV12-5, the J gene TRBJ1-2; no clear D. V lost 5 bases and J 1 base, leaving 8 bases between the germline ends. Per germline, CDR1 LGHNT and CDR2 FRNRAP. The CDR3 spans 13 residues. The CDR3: CASGVAGNYGYTF. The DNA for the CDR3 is TGTGCTAGTGGTGTCGCGGGTAACTATGGCTACACCTTC.

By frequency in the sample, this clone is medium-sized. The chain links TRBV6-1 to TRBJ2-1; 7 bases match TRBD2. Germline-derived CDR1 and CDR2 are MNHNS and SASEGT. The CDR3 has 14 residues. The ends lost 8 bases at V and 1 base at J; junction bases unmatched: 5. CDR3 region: CASFLAESYNEQFF. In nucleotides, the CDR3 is TGTGCCAGCTTCCTAGCGGAGTCCTACAATGAGCAGTTCTTC.

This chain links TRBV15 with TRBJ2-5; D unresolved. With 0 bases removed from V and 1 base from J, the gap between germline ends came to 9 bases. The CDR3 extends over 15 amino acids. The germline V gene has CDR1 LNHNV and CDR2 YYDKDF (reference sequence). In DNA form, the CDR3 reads TGTGCCACCAGCAGAGATCCAGGCCCCCAAGAGACCCAGTACTTC. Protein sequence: CATSRDPGPQETQYF.

The CDR3 sequence is CASSLRGSSYNEQFF. The CDR3 region has the DNA TGTGCCAGCAGCTTACGGGGGAGCTCCTACAATGAGCAGTTCTTC. This chain joins TRBV11-3 and TRBJ2-1; TRBD2 is a possible D gene (6 bases). Deletions cut 2 bases from V and 0 bases from J, with 8 bases between. The germline V gene encodes CDR1 SGHNT and CDR2 YENEEA. This CDR3 region has 15 residues.

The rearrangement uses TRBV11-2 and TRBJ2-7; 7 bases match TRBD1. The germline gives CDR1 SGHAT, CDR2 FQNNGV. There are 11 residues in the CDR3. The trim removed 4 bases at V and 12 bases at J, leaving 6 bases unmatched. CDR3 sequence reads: CASSSTGVRYF. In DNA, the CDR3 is TGTGCCAGCAGCTCAACAGGGGTTCGGTACTTC.

This CDR3 is CASSGHGSSGANVLTF. CDR3 bases: TGTGCCAGCAGTGGACACGGCAGCTCTGGGGCCAACGTCCTGACTTTC. V is TRBV6-1 and J is TRBJ2-6; D not resolved. Trimming left V 4 bases short and J 0 bases short, with 10 bases between. The germline gives CDR1 MNHNS, CDR2 SASEGT. This CDR3 has 16 residues.

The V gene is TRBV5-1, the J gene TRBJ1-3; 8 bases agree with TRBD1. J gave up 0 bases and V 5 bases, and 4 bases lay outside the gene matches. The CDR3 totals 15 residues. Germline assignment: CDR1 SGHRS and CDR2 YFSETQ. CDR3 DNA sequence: TGCGCCAGCAGACCGGGACAGGCCTCTGGAAACACCATATATTTT. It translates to CASRPGQASGNTIYF.

The CDR3 nucleotides are TGTGCCAGCAGCTTAGGGACGGACTCCTACGAGCAGTACTTC. This translates into CASSLGTDSYEQYF. The J gene is TRBJ2-5, the V gene TRBV11-1; D remains ambiguous. The J call could be wrong; TRBJ2-7 is a better fit for the DNA end. The CDR3 has 14 amino acids. The germline gives CDR1 SGHAT, CDR2 FQDESV (reference sequence).

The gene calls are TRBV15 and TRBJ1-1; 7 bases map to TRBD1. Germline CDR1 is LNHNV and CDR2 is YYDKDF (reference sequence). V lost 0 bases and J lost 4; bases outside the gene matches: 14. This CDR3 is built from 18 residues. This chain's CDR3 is CATSRDQVSGDRSTEAFF. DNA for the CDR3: TGTGCCACCAGCAGAGATCAGGTTAGTGGGGACAGAAGCACTGAAGCTTTCTTT.

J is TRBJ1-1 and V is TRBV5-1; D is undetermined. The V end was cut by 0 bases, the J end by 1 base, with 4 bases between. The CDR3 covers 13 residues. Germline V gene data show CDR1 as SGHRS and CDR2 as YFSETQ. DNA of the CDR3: TGCGCCAGCAGCTTGGCCAAGAACACTGAAGCTTTCTTT. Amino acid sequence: CASSLAKNTEAFF.

In DNA form, the CDR3 reads TGTGCCAGCAGTTACGGACGGGGGAAAACAGATACGCAGTATTTT. This sequence encodes CASSYGRGKTDTQYF. The V call is TRBV6-6, the J call TRBJ2-3, with D possibly TRBD2 on 6 matching bases. The CDR3 extends over 15 amino acids. Germline V gene sequence: CDR1 MNHNY, CDR2 SVGAGI (reference sequence). The V end was cut by 2 bases, the J end by 3 bases, with 12 bases between.

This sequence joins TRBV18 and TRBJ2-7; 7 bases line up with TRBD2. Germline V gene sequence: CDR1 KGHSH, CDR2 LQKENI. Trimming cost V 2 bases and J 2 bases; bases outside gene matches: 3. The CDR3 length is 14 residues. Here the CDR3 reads CASSPSGTTYEQYF. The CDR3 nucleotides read TGTGCCAGCTCACCAAGCGGGACGACCTACGAGCAGTACTTC.

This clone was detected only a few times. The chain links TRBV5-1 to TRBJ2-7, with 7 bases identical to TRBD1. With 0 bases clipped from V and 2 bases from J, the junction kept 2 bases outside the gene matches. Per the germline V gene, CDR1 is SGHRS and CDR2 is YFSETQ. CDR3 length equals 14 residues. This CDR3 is CASSLGDSTYEQYF. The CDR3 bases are TGCGCCAGCAGCTTGGGGGACAGCACCTACGAGCAGTACTTC.